The table lists the clone carrying this T cell receptor (beta chain) with many counts. The antigen is unknown. The sample comes from a study of molecular identifiers for immune sequencing clone quantification. Findings and caveats of the study: Detecting spiked Jurkat TCR RNA from one cell among about a million naive cells was reportedly possible.

Naive CD8 T cells were sorted as CD8+CD4-CCR7+CD45RA+. Germline V CDR1 and CDR2: MDHEN, SYDVKM. The V end was cut by 6 bases, the J end by 2 bases, with 8 bases between. The CDR3 contains 14 residues. A single record per CDR3 protein comes from TCRdb applying MiXCR to the PCR reads. The sample yields 550,000 to 750,000 distinct CDR3 sequences, just under 20% seen once. The chain combines TRBV28 with TRBJ2-6, with unresolved D. Input material: naive CD8+ T cells from blood, with Jurkat cell RNA spiked in. Specified subset: FACS-sorted CD8+CD4-CCR7+CD45RA+ naive T cells. This sequence originates from a human donor in good health. Some libraries in this study had Jurkat cell RNA spiked in. The CDR3 DNA reads as TGTGCCAGCAGCCCTGGTACTGGGGCCAACGTCCTGACTTTC. Residues: CASSPGTGANVLTF.